This TCR beta chain was sequenced during a study of T cell changes during pregnancy in multiple sclerosis. This clone was found a few times. Sequenced by immunoSEQ multiplex PCR; TCRdb stores in-frame clones only, minus some. The repertoire holds about 31,000 clones, 89% seen once, with around 6.8% in the top ten. The J segment lost 0 bases and the V segment lost 5 bases, leaving 3 bases of the junction unmatched. Germline V gives CDR1 PRHDT, CDR2 FYEKMQ (reference sequence). The CDR3 has 15 residues. This chain links TRBV13 with TRBJ1-1, with 10 bases fitting TRBD1. This sequence originates from a female donor with multiple sclerosis, enrolled in a pregnancy study. The source material was CD8+ T cells from peripheral blood mononuclear cells, sampled in the second trimester of pregnancy. Written as DNA, the CDR3 is TGTGCCAGCAGCAGAGACAGGGGGCTGAACACTGAAGCTTTCTTT. It yields the protein CASSRDRGLNTEAFF.